One T cell receptor (beta chain) is described in this entry. Its antigen is not known. They built TCR cDNA with 5'RACE template switching, a step that put in a universal primer site and UMIs. One entry per CDR3 protein, called by TCRdb with MiXCR from the 5' RACE reads. Of more than 300,000 distinct CDR3 sequences in the sample, around 4.5% are singletons; the top ten hold less than 20%. This specimen comes from a study of T cells after yellow fever vaccination. V was clipped by 6 bases and J by 9 bases; unmatched bases: 10. There are 13 residues in the CDR3. Study conclusions and caveats: After the booster, 96% of CD4 and roughly nine tenths of CD8 primary-response clones were re-detected. Clonotypes shared by both compartments, CD4 and CD8, made up a small share.

The origin of this receptor is a man aged 18-30 years who received the YFV17D yellow fever vaccine. Here the sequenced sample was PBMCs, taken 15 days after the yellow fever booster vaccination. The rearrangement uses TRBV12-3 or TRBV12-4 and TRBJ1-2; TRBD1 aligns across 7 bases. CDR3 coding DNA: TGTGCCAGCAGATCCACAGGGGCTCGTAGCTACACCTTC. Translation: CASRSTGARSYTF.